The rows below give T cell receptor beta chains drawn from one sample of a study of T-cell memory formation after mild COVID-19. TCRdb re-called the 5' RACE reads through MiXCR, storing one row per CDR3 protein. Found here are about 40,000 distinct CDR3 sequences, approximately 6.5% of them singletons; the top ten hold 0.65% to 0.9%. The sample comprised PBMCs or a T cell subset sorted from them (not recorded which). These receptors all come from an adult who had mild COVID-19 (a few samples of this study predate the infection). Cell type and time point are not known. CDR3s include the opening cysteine and the closing phenylalanine or tryptophan. The D gene is left open where the match is weak. Clone size is given for some rows only: seen once, a few or many times, or a class if the clone is expanded.

v_gene: TRBV5-1
d_gene: TRBD1
j_gene: TRBJ2-3
len: 16
abundance: many
CDR3aa: CASSWKTGGSTDTQYF
CDR3nt: TGCGCCAGCAGCTGGAAGACAGGGGGCTCGACAGATACGCAGTATTTT

v_gene: TRBV7-2
d_gene: NA
j_gene: TRBJ1-1
len: 16
abundance: few
CDR3aa: CASSPYNVRGDTEAFF
CDR3nt: TGTGCCAGCAGCCCTTATAACGTCAGAGGAGACACTGAAGCTTTCTTT

v_gene: TRBV9
d_gene: NA
j_gene: TRBJ2-7
len: 15
abundance: many
CDR3aa: CASSPLEGISYEQYF
CDR3nt: TGTGCCAGCAGCCCGCTAGAAGGTATCTCCTACGAGCAGTACTTC

v_gene: TRBV2
d_gene: TRBD2
j_gene: TRBJ2-5
len: 16
abundance: NA
CDR3aa: CASSPRSGGLGETQYF
CDR3nt: TGTGCCAGCAGTCCTCGTAGCGGGGGCCTGGGAGAGACCCAGTACTTC

v_gene: TRBV2
d_gene: NA
j_gene: TRBJ1-2
len: 15
abundance: NA
CDR3aa: CASSFDRRSNYGYTF
CDR3nt: TGTGCCAGCAGTTTCGACAGGCGGTCTAACTATGGCTACACCTTC

v_gene: TRBV7-2
d_gene: NA
j_gene: TRBJ2-3
len: 14
abundance: many
CDR3aa: CASSLAGVTDTQYF
CDR3nt: TGTGCCAGCAGCTTAGCGGGAGTCACAGATACGCAGTATTTT

v_gene: TRBV6-5
d_gene: NA
j_gene: TRBJ2-7
len: 13
abundance: NA
CDR3aa: CASSTPRATKWYF
CDR3nt: TGTGCCAGCAGCACACCCCGGGCTACCAAGTGGTACTTC

v_gene: TRBV27
d_gene: TRBD2
j_gene: TRBJ2-5
len: 14
abundance: many
CDR3aa: CASSSNSGTETQYF
CDR3nt: TGTGCCAGCAGTTCAAATAGCGGGACGGAGACCCAGTACTTC

v_gene: TRBV12-3/TRBV12-4
d_gene: NA
j_gene: TRBJ1-1
len: 13
abundance: NA
CDR3aa: CASSLSLNTEAFF
CDR3nt: TGTGCCAGCAGTTTGTCTTTGAACACTGAAGCTTTCTTT

v_gene: TRBV7-9
d_gene: NA
j_gene: TRBJ1-6
len: 14
abundance: NA
CDR3aa: CASSHGRGNSPLHF
CDR3nt: TGTGCCAGCAGCCACGGCAGGGGTAATTCACCCCTCCACTTT

v_gene: TRBV28
d_gene: NA
j_gene: TRBJ2-5
len: 14
abundance: many
CDR3aa: CASSSPAGQETQYF
CDR3nt: TGTGCCAGCAGCTCCCCGGCGGGACAAGAGACCCAGTACTTC

v_gene: TRBV14
d_gene: NA
j_gene: TRBJ2-3
len: 14
abundance: many
CDR3aa: CASSQGIRSDTQYF
CDR3nt: TGTGCCAGCAGCCAAGGGATACGCTCAGATACGCAGTATTTT

v_gene: TRBV6-5
d_gene: TRBD2
j_gene: TRBJ2-5
len: 13
abundance: many
CDR3aa: CASSRLAEETQYF
CDR3nt: TGTGCCAGCAGTAGACTAGCGGAAGAGACCCAGTACTTC

v_gene: TRBV12-3/TRBV12-4
d_gene: NA
j_gene: TRBJ1-2
len: 13
abundance: few
CDR3aa: CASSLQVNYGYTF
CDR3nt: TGTGCCAGCAGTTTACAGGTGAACTATGGCTACACCTTC

v_gene: TRBV30
d_gene: NA
j_gene: TRBJ2-3
len: 15
abundance: few
CDR3aa: CAWSVGTRSTDTQYF
CDR3nt: TGTGCCTGGAGTGTGGGGACTCGTAGCACAGATACGCAGTATTTT

v_gene: TRBV30
d_gene: TRBD1
j_gene: TRBJ2-2
len: 14
abundance: many
CDR3aa: CAWSWGQPTGELFF
CDR3nt: TGTGCCTGGAGTTGGGGACAGCCCACCGGGGAGCTGTTTTTT

v_gene: TRBV27
d_gene: NA
j_gene: TRBJ2-7
len: 14
abundance: few
CDR3aa: CASSYRDPTVEQYF
CDR3nt: TGTGCCAGCAGTTACCGGGACCCTACCGTAGAGCAGTACTTC

v_gene: TRBV12-3/TRBV12-4
d_gene: NA
j_gene: TRBJ2-7
len: 15
abundance: many
CDR3aa: CASSLVGLSPYEQYF
CDR3nt: TGTGCCAGCAGTTTAGTGGGACTCTCGCCCTACGAGCAGTACTTC

v_gene: TRBV7-2
d_gene: NA
j_gene: TRBJ1-6
len: 15
abundance: few
CDR3aa: CASSLGGATNSPLHF
CDR3nt: TGTGCCAGCAGCTTAGGGGGGGCCACGAATTCACCCCTCCACTTT

v_gene: TRBV12-3/TRBV12-4
d_gene: TRBD2
j_gene: TRBJ2-3
len: 16
abundance: many
CDR3aa: CASSLGLAGRQDTQYF
CDR3nt: TGTGCCAGCAGTTTGGGACTAGCGGGGCGGCAAGATACGCAGTATTTT

v_gene: TRBV24-1
d_gene: TRBD1
j_gene: TRBJ2-3
len: 16
abundance: many
CDR3aa: CATSDPTGGGTDTQYF
CDR3nt: TGTGCCACCAGTGACCCGACAGGGGGAGGCACAGATACGCAGTATTTT

v_gene: TRBV4-1
d_gene: NA
j_gene: TRBJ2-3
len: 16
abundance: many
CDR3aa: CASSQDGTIRTDTQYF
CDR3nt: TGCGCCAGCAGCCAAGACGGGACAATCAGGACAGATACGCAGTATTTT

v_gene: TRBV18
d_gene: NA
j_gene: TRBJ1-5
len: 14
abundance: few
CDR3aa: CASSPDPFNQPQHF
CDR3nt: TGTGCCAGCTCACCAGACCCCTTCAATCAGCCCCAGCATTTT

v_gene: TRBV7-2
d_gene: TRBD1
j_gene: TRBJ1-5
len: 14
abundance: few
CDR3aa: CASRKQTGSEPQHF
CDR3nt: TGTGCCAGCAGGAAGCAGACAGGGTCTGAGCCCCAGCATTTT

v_gene: TRBV19
d_gene: NA
j_gene: TRBJ2-1
len: 14
abundance: NA
CDR3aa: CASRPVVGYNEQFF
CDR3nt: TGTGCCAGTAGACCTGTTGTCGGTTACAATGAGCAGTTCTTC

v_gene: TRBV24-1
d_gene: TRBD2
j_gene: TRBJ2-5
len: 13
abundance: many
CDR3aa: CATRGLATQTQYF
CDR3nt: TGTGCCACCAGAGGACTAGCCACCCAGACCCAGTACTTC

v_gene: TRBV29-1
d_gene: NA
j_gene: TRBJ2-7
len: 12
abundance: few
CDR3aa: CSVETGPYEQYF
CDR3nt: TGCAGCGTCGAAACAGGGCCCTACGAGCAGTACTTC

v_gene: TRBV5-5
d_gene: TRBD2
j_gene: TRBJ2-3
len: 18
abundance: NA
CDR3aa: CASSSPLLAASSTDTQYF
CDR3nt: TGTGCCAGCAGCTCCCCTCTCCTAGCGGCCTCTAGCACAGATACGCAGTATTTT

v_gene: TRBV7-9
d_gene: TRBD1
j_gene: TRBJ2-7
len: 15
abundance: many
CDR3aa: CASSKRTGGWYEQYF
CDR3nt: TGTGCCAGCAGCAAGAGGACAGGGGGGTGGTACGAGCAGTACTTC

v_gene: TRBV29-1
d_gene: NA
j_gene: TRBJ1-6
len: 9
abundance: many
CDR3aa: CSSRGGAIF
CDR3nt: TGCAGCTCCCGAGGGGGGGCCATCTTT

v_gene: TRBV18
d_gene: NA
j_gene: TRBJ2-3
len: 14
abundance: many
CDR3aa: CASSPPQPTDTQYF
CDR3nt: TGTGCCAGCTCACCACCCCAGCCCACAGATACGCAGTATTTT